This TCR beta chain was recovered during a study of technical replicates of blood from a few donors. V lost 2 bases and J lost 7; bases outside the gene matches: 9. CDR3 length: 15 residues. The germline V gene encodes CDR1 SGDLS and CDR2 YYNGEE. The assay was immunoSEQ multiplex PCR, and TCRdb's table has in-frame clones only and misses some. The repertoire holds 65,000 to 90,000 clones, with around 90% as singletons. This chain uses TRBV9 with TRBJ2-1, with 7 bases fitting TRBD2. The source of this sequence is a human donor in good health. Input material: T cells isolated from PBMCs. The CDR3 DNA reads TGTGCCAGCAGCGTCGGTCGGGGGGTTGGTAATGAGCAGTTCTTC. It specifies CASSVGRGVGNEQFF.